A single sample is the source of the 4 T cell receptor beta chains below, sequenced in a study of T cell responses to AZD1222 COVID-19 vaccine (dated by TCRdb to the early 2020s). What the time point label conveys for this sample: about 28 days (+/-7) after the second vaccine dose. The protocol used for the library was the immunoSEQ multiplex PCR assay. TCRdb mirrors the immuneACCESS table, restricted to in-frame sequences. Some clones are absent from its copies; in checked studies, under half trace to an unresolved V gene, and the reason for the others is unknown. The sample table contains around 150,000 clones; only one count was recorded for more than 85% of them. The ten biggest clones cover 3.5% to 4.5% of the sample. Material: peripheral blood, obtained 28 days after the second AZD1222 dose. All receptors derive from an adult who received the AZD1222 COVID-19 vaccine.

The chain is built from TRBV28 and TRBJ1-2; D is possibly TRBD1 (5 bases). Germline V gene sequence: CDR1 MDHEN, CDR2 SYDVKM. This CDR3 has 12 residues. V was trimmed by 3 bases and J by 7 bases, leaving 9 bases between them. The CDR3, as DNA: TGTGCCAGCAGTTTGGGGGTTTTTGGCTACACCTTC. Its protein is CASSLGVFGYTF.

The V gene is TRBV28, the J gene TRBJ1-2; 7 nucleotides match TRBD1. J lost 7 bases, V lost 1 base, and 9 bases had no gene match. This CDR3 spans 15 amino acids. CDR1 and CDR2 (germline): MDHEN, SYDVKM. The DNA of the CDR3 is TGTGCCAGCAGTTTATTGGCAGGGGGTTCGCGTGGCTACACCTTC. Its translation: CASSLLAGGSRGYTF.

This clone was seen once. This chain uses TRBV2 with TRBJ1-3; D unresolved. Trimming cost V 1 base and J 0 bases, with 10 bases left between them. Germline-derived CDR1 and CDR2 are SNHLY and FYNNEI. The CDR3 spans 16 residues. The CDR3 region has the DNA TGTGCCAGCAGTGAAGAAGCCCTGATCTCTGGAAACACCATATATTTT. Translated: CASSEEALISGNTIYF.

The chain couples TRBV28 to TRBJ2-7, with 9 bases aligning to TRBD2. V dropped 4 bases and J dropped 0; count of bases not matched to a gene: 4. Germline V gene sequence: CDR1 MDHEN, CDR2 SYDVKM. This CDR3 comprises 15 residues. The CDR3 protein is CASSSSSGNSYEQYF. The CDR3 DNA is TGTGCCAGCAGTTCCTCTAGCGGGAACTCCTACGAGCAGTACTTC.